This TCR beta chain was sequenced during a study of T-cell reconstitution after alpha-beta-depleted transplantation in children. The library targeted TCRbeta and was prepared with unique molecular identifiers. TCRdb fed the PCR reads into MiXCR, producing one record per CDR3 protein. The sample has 450,000 to 600,000 distinct CDR3 sequences; roughly 10% are singletons. This clonotype was seen many times. This TCR was sampled from a child under 10 years old with inherited bone marrow failure, due to receive a stem cell transplant. This material consisted of PBMCs, taken before TCRalphabeta/CD19-depleted stem cell transplant.

CDR3 residues: CATSRDLGRATSYEQYF. The CDR3 DNA follows: TGTGCCACCAGCAGAGATCTGGGCAGGGCGACCTCCTACGAGCAGTACTTC. J is TRBJ2-7 and V is TRBV15, with D possibly being TRBD1 (5 bases). The CDR3 consists of 17 residues. Trimming took off 0 bases at V and 0 bases at J, with 15 bases between the two ends. Germline V lookup: CDR1 LNHNV, CDR2 YYDKDF (reference sequence).